This paragraph covers one TCR beta chain sequence. Its specificity is unknown. This sample was taken from a study of identical twins. General study points: One should note that invariant MAIT and iNKT cells could partly confound zero-insertion analyses.

CDR3 length: 14 residues. Trimming pared 2 bases from V and 3 bases from J, leaving 10 bases between. Germline lookup yields CDR1 MNHEY and CDR2 SVGAGI. TCRdb ran MiXCR on the 5' RACE reads and lists one entry per CDR3 protein. The sample has 250,000 to 300,000 distinct CDR3 sequences; roughly 9.7% are singletons. The sample was also reused in another study, on yellow fever vaccine responses in identical twins.

The V and J genes are TRBV6-5 and TRBJ2-5; possible D gene TRBD1, 6 bases. The source of this sequence is a woman between 18 and 30 years old in good health. The sequencing sample was made of CD8+ T cells sorted from blood. CDR3 nucleotide sequence: TGTGCCAGCAGTTACCAGGGGCGTGAAGAGACCCAGTACTTC. Translated: CASSYQGREETQYF.